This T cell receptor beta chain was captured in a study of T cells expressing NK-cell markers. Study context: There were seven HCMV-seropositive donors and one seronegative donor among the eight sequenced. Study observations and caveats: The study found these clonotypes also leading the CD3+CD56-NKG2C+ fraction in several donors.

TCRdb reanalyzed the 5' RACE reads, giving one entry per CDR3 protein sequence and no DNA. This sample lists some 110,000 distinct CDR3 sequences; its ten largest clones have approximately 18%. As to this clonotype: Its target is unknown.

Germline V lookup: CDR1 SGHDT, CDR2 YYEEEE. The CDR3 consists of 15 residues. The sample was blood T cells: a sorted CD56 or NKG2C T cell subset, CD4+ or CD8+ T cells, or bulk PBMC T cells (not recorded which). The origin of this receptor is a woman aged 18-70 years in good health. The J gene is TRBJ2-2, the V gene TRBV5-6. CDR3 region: CASSLDRKVIGELFF.